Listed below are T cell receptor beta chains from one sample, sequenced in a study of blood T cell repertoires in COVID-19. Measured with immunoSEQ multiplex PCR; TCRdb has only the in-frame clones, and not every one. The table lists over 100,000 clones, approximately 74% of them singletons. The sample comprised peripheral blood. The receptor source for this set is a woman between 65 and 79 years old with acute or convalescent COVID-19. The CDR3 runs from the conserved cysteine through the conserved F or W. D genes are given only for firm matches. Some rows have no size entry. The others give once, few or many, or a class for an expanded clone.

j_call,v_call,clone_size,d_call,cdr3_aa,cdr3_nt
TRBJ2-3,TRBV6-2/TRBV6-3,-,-,CASSYSQDTQYF,TGTGCCAGCAGTTACTCACAGGATACGCAGTATTTT
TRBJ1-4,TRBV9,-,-,CASSGLTDEKLFF,TGTGCCAGCAGCGGGTTAACGGATGAAAAACTGTTTTTT
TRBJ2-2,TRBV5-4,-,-,CASSTGTPTNTGELFF,TGTGCCAGCAGCACCGGGACACCAACGAACACCGGGGAGCTGTTTTTT
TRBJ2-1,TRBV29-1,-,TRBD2,CSVVPSGKSSYNEQFF,TGCAGCGTTGTACCTAGCGGTAAGAGCTCCTACAATGAGCAGTTCTTC
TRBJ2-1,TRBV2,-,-,CASQGTEQFF,TGTGCCTCACAGGGTACTGAGCAGTTCTTC
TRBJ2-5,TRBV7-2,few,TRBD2,CASSLAGGGPQETQYF,TGTGCCAGCAGCTTAGCGGGCGGGGGGCCCCAAGAGACCCAGTACTTC
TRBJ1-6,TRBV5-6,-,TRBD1,CASSWLGTEDSPLHF,TGTGCCAGCAGCTGGCTTGGGACAGAGGATTCACCCCTCCACTTT
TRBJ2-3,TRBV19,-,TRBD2,CASSRSGGSTDTQYF,TGTGCCAGTAGTCGGAGCGGGGGAAGCACAGATACGCAGTATTTT
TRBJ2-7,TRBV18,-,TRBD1,CASSPITGQYEQYF,TGTGCCAGCTCACCAATTACGGGACAGTACGAGCAGTACTTC
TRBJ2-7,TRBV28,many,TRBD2,CASSFHLAGLTYEQYF,TGTGCCAGCAGTTTCCACTTAGCGGGATTGACCTACGAGCAGTACTTC
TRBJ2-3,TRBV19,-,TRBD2,CASSIEASGALTDTQYF,TGTGCCAGTAGTATTGAGGCTAGCGGGGCCCTCACAGATACGCAGTATTTT
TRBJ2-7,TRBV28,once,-,CASSPGWRSYEQYF,TGTGCCAGCAGTCCAGGCTGGCGTTCCTACGAGCAGTACTTC
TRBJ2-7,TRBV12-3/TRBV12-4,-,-,CASSRSRGEQYF,TGTGCCAGCAGCCGTTCGCGGGGCGAGCAGTACTTC
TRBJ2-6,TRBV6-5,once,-,CASSYQDSSGANVLTF,TGTGCCAGCAGTTATCAGGACAGCTCTGGGGCCAACGTCCTGACTTTC
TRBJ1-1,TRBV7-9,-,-,CASSLLGGARTEAFF,TGTGCCAGCAGCTTATTAGGAGGGGCGCGTACTGAAGCTTTCTTT
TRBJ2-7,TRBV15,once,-,CATSRGGENYEQYF,TGTGCCACCAGCAGAGGGGGGGAGAACTACGAGCAGTACTTC
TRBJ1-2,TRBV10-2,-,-,CASRRAGSNDGYTF,TGCGCCAGCAGGCGGGCAGGTTCTAACGATGGCTACACCTTC
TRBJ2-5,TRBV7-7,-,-,CASSAAGQETQYF,TGTGCTAGCAGCGCGGCGGGGCAAGAGACCCAGTACTTC
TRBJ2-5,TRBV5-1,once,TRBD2,CASSPSGLAGGPETQYF,TGCGCCAGCAGCCCCTCTGGACTAGCGGGGGGGCCGGAGACCCAGTACTTC
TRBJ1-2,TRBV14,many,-,CASSPFTVNYGYTF,TGTGCCAGCAGCCCCTTTACGGTCAACTATGGCTACACCTTC
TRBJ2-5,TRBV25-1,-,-,CASSEAAVAETQYF,TGTGCCAGCAGTGAGGCCGCGGTCGCAGAGACCCAGTACTTC
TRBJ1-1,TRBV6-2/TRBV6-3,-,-,CASSANFLNTEAFF,TGTGCCAGCAGTGCCAACTTCCTGAACACTGAAGCTTTCTTT
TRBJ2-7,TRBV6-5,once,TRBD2,CASSYSTSGSMYEQYF,TGTGCCAGCAGTTACTCTACTAGCGGGAGTATGTACGAGCAGTACTTC
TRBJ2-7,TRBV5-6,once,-,CASSLGARGHEQYF,TGTGCCAGCAGCTTGGGGGCCAGGGGCCACGAGCAGTACTTC
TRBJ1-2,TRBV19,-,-,CASKSGDPRELWLQGYTF,TGTGCCAGTAAGAGCGGAGACCCTCGGGAACTATGGCTACAAGGCTACACCTTC
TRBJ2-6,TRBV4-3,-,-,CASSQISTSSGANVLTF,TGCGCCAGCAGCCAAATTAGCACGAGCTCTGGGGCCAACGTCCTGACTTTC
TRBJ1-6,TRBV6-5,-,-,CASRPGVNSPLHF,TGTGCCAGCAGACCAGGGGTTAATTCACCCCTCCACTTT
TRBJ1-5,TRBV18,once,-,CASSRDTDFNQPQHF,TGTGCCAGCTCACGGGACACCGATTTTAATCAGCCCCAGCATTTT
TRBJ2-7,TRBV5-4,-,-,CASSRLGGYEQYF,TGTGCCAGCAGCCGACTTGGAGGGTACGAGCAGTACTTC
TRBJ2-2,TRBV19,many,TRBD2,CASKRESGSVTGELFF,TGTGCCAGTAAGAGAGAAAGCGGGAGTGTCACCGGGGAGCTGTTTTTT
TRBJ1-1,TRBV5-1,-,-,CASHQGTEAFF,TGCGCCAGCCACCAGGGGACTGAAGCTTTCTTT
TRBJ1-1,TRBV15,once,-,CATGGPGDTEAFF,TGTGCCACCGGAGGGCCGGGAGACACTGAAGCTTTCTTT
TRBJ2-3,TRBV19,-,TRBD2,CASSMTSMDTQYF,TGTGCCAGTAGTATGACTAGCATGGATACGCAGTATTTT
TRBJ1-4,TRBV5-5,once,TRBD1,CASSSPGQGDGKLFF,TGTGCCAGCAGCTCCCCGGGACAGGGAGACGGAAAACTGTTTTTT
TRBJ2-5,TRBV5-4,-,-,CASSLGGEETQYF,TGTGCCAGCAGCTTGGGCGGGGAAGAGACCCAGTACTTC
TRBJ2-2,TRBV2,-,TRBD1,CASSTSGTGVTGELFF,TGTGCCAGCAGTACCTCAGGGACAGGGGTAACCGGGGAGCTGTTTTTT
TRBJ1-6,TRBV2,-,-,CASSEDRSYNSPLHF,TGTGCCAGCAGTGAAGACAGGTCCTATAATTCACCCCTCCACTTT
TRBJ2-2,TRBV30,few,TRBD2,CAWRDGTSGRVRELFF,TGTGCCTGGAGGGACGGGACTAGCGGGAGAGTGAGGGAGCTGTTTTTT
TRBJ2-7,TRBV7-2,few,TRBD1,CASSLIRGRSSYEQYF,TGTGCCAGCAGCTTAATAAGGGGGCGTAGCTCCTACGAGCAGTACTTC
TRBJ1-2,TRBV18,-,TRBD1,CASSPNGQGAGGYTF,TGTGCCAGCTCACCAAATGGACAGGGGGCAGGAGGCTACACCTTC
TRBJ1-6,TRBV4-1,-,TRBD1,CASSHGTGKSSYNSPLHF,TGCGCCAGCAGCCATGGGACAGGGAAAAGCTCCTATAATTCACCCCTCCACTTT
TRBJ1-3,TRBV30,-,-,CAWSVPGRGRGNTIYF,TGTGCCTGGAGTGTACCGGGCAGGGGCCGTGGAAACACCATATATTTT
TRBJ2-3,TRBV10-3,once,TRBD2,CATSRVLAGGQDTQYF,TGTGCCACGTCTCGAGTACTAGCGGGGGGGCAAGATACGCAGTATTTT